This T cell receptor (beta chain) was sequenced for a study of beta chain features in type 1 diabetes. On the study more broadly: Sorted cell examination encompassed around 100,000,000 cells across all samples.

The study's findings and limits: The similarity of naive, central memory and Treg TCRB repertoires appeared greater among patients than among healthy donors. In every one of the four CD4+ subsets, TCRB CDR3s were moderately but significantly shorter in Type 1 diabetes patients.

A remark on this clone: Its antigen is not identified.

Sorted populations were all over 95% pure. Sequenced material consisted of expressed TCRB transcripts (all of the isolated RNA was reverse transcribed). The table came from immunoSEQ multiplex PCR; TCRdb's copy has only in-frame clones and leaves some out. The sample consists of hundreds of thousands of clones, roughly 12% of them appearing once. The sample comprised naive CD4+ T cells from blood. The TCR originated in a man aged 18 to 29 with type 1 diabetes.

The DNA of the CDR3 is TGTGCCAGCCGGACAGGGGCCAGCTATAATTCACCCCTCCACTTT. Translating it yields CASRTGASYNSPLHF. The chain links TRBV28 to TRBJ1-6; 9 bases agree with TRBD1. The CDR3 is 15 amino acids. With 8 bases clipped from V and 3 bases from J, the junction kept 5 bases outside the gene matches. Germline V gene lookup returns CDR1 MDHEN and CDR2 SYDVKM.